This entry lists 19 T cell receptor beta chains sequenced from one sample in a study of blood T cell repertoires in COVID-19. The data were produced by immunoSEQ multiplex PCR, yet TCRdb's version contains in-frame clones alone and is incomplete. Altogether around 170,000 clones are present, roughly four fifths being singletons, with the ten largest covering roughly 6.6%. The material sequenced was peripheral blood. These receptors all stem from a woman aged 40 to 49 with acute or convalescent COVID-19.

The chain has TRBV5-1 and TRBJ1-1, with D hard to call. The CDR3 runs to 13 residues. Trimming shortened V by 1 base and J by 11 bases, and 15 bases separated the two germline ends. Looked up from germline, CDR1 is SGHRS and CDR2 is YFSETQ. The CDR3 sequence: CASSLYTGVGAFF. DNA of the CDR3: TGCGCCAGCAGCTTGTACACGGGAGTGGGGGCTTTCTTT.

This clone has a handful of counts. The V gene is TRBV12-3 or TRBV12-4, the J gene TRBJ1-4; 9 bases fit TRBD1. V lost 6 bases to trimming and J lost 8 bases; unmatched junction nucleotides: 4. CDR3 length: 13 amino acids. The CDR3 is CASSRTGVEKLFF. The DNA for the CDR3 is TGTGCCAGCAGCCGGACAGGGGTCGAAAAACTGTTTTTT.

The rearrangement uses TRBV7-9 and TRBJ1-1, with unresolved D. The ends were cut back, 2 bases at V and 3 bases at J, with 10 bases in the middle. The CDR3 sequence is 14 residues long. CDR1 is SEHNR, CDR2 FQNEAQ, per germline (reference sequence). The CDR3 DNA follows: TGTGCCAGCAGCTTATTACGCAGCGACACTGAAGCTTTCTTT. This gives the protein CASSLLRSDTEAFF.

This chain links TRBV11-1 with TRBJ2-7; maybe TRBD2 (6 bases). CDR3 length equals 14 residues. Per germline, CDR1 SGHAT and CDR2 FQDESV (reference sequence). The V gene lost 2 bases and the J gene lost 3 bases, with 11 bases spanning the gap. Here the CDR3 DNA reads TGTGCCAGCAGCTTACTGTACGGGGGCTACGAGCAGTACTTC. This encodes CASSLLYGGYEQYF.

This clone showed up just once. The chain has TRBV29-1 and TRBJ1-1, with 11 bases aligning to TRBD1. This CDR3 spans 13 amino acids. Germline loops: CDR1 SQVTM, CDR2 ANQGSEA. CDR3 protein: CRSWDRGDTEAFF. CDR3 in DNA: TGCAGGTCTTGGGACAGGGGGGACACTGAAGCTTTCTTT. The variable domain in full, with the rest retrieved from reference TRBV29-1 and TRBJ1-1, is SAVISQKPSRDICQRGTSLTIQCQVDSQVTMMFWYRQQPGQSLTLIATANQGSEATYESGFVIDKFPISRPNLTFSTLTVSNMSPEDSSIYLCRSWDRGDTEAFFGQGTRLTVV.

V and J are TRBV29-1 and TRBJ2-7, with 7 bases identical to TRBD1. CDR3 length: 12 amino acids. CDR1 and CDR2 (germline): SQVTM, ANQGSEA. J gave up 9 bases and V 7 bases, and 12 bases lay outside the gene matches. The DNA of the CDR3 is TGCAGCGGCCGAGACAGGGCGCAGGGGCAGTACTTC. This codes for CSGRDRAQGQYF.

This clone came up a few times. The chain recombines TRBV10-1 with TRBJ1-5, with D unresolved. The CDR3 has 16 residues. The germline V gene encodes CDR1 WNHNN and CDR2 SYGVQD (reference sequence). Between the trimmed V and J ends, which lost 6 bases and 0 bases, there was a span of 15 bases. CDR3 nucleotide sequence: TGCGCCAGCAGCGCAGGAGGACCGAATAGCAATCAGCCCCAGCATTTT. Translated: CASSAGGPNSNQPQHF.

The rearrangement links TRBV27 to TRBJ2-1; perhaps TRBD2 as D (6 bases). Germline V CDR1 and CDR2: MNHEY, SMNVEV (reference sequence). The V end lost 4 bases, the J end lost 1 base, and 17 bases lay between the germline ends. The CDR3 sequence is 17 residues long. The CDR3 coding sequence is TGTGCCAGCAGTTGGCTTCCCGGGGGTTCGTCCTACAATGAGCAGTTCTTC. It translates to CASSWLPGGSSYNEQFF.

This clone was counted a single time. The chain uses TRBV28 and TRBJ1-6; no clear D. This CDR3 has 15 amino acids. The V and J ends lost 7 bases and 6 bases respectively, with 16 bases between them. Per germline, CDR1 MDHEN and CDR2 SYDVKM. The CDR3 here is CASTIKTGVNSPLHF. The CDR3 DNA reads as TGTGCCAGCACCATTAAGACGGGAGTTAATTCACCCCTCCACTTT.

Concerning this clone: Sequence at one end of the junction differs from germline and may be a read error. J is TRBJ1-4 and V is TRBV7-2; D might be TRBD1 (6 bases). Germline loops: CDR1 SGHTA, CDR2 FQGNSA. The CDR3 is 13 amino acids. The CDR3 loop reads CASRLGGGEKLFF. CDR3 coding DNA: TGTGCCAGCCGCTTAGGGGGAGGAGAAAAACTGTTTTTT. The full variable domain, rest sourced from reference TRBV7-2 and TRBJ1-4, is GAGVSQSPSNKVTEKGKDVELRCDPISGHTALYWYRQSLGQGLEFLIYFQGNSAPDKSGLPSDRFSAERTGGSVSTLTIQRTQQEDSAVYLCASRLGGGEKLFFGSGTQLSVL.

This clone has just a few counts. This sequence joins TRBV7-9 and TRBJ1-1, with D unresolved. Germline V gene sequence: CDR1 SEHNR, CDR2 FQNEAQ (reference sequence). The CDR3 covers 17 residues. V lost 4 bases and J 2 bases, leaving 20 bases between the germline ends. CDR3 coding DNA: TGTGCCAGCAGCTCCTCTCACCCGACGAGGAAAAACACTGAAGCTTTCTTT. This gives the protein CASSSSHPTRKNTEAFF.

The chain links TRBV30 to TRBJ1-1; perhaps TRBD1 as D (6 bases). Germline V gene lookup returns CDR1 GTSNPN and CDR2 SVGIG (reference sequence). This CDR3 region has 15 residues. The germline V and J ends were trimmed by 3 bases and 1 base, with 15 bases remaining between them. CDR3 loop: CAWSHRQVWNTEAFF. CDR3 bases: TGTGCCTGGAGCCACAGACAGGTATGGAACACTGAAGCTTTCTTT. Combining the CDR3 with reference TRBV30 and TRBJ1-1 gives the whole variable domain SQTIHQWPATLVQPVGSPLSLECTVEGTSNPNLYWYRQAAGRGLQLLFYSVGIGQISSEVPQNLSASRPQDRQFILSSKKLLLSDSGFYLCAWSHRQVWNTEAFFGQGTRLTVV.

The chain uses TRBV16 and TRBJ2-1; 7 bases align to TRBD1. The CDR3 totals 15 residues. J was trimmed by 0 bases and V by 5 bases; bases with no gene match: 4. Germline V gene lookup returns CDR1 KGHSY and CDR2 FQNENV. Here the CDR3 DNA reads TGTGCCAGCAGCTGGGACAGCAGCTCCTACAATGAGCAGTTCTTC. Protein sequence: CASSWDSSSYNEQFF.

The rearrangement uses TRBV13 and TRBJ2-1, with 9 bases identical to TRBD2. Germline CDR1 PRHDT, CDR2 FYEKMQ (reference sequence). There are 17 residues in the CDR3. V gave up 5 bases and J gave up 7 bases; unmatched junction bases: 15. CDR3 sequence: CASSGGPAGGSDNEQFF. CDR3 coding DNA: TGTGCCAGCAGCGGCGGCCCTGCGGGAGGGTCGGATAATGAGCAGTTCTTC. Variable domain in full (rest from reference TRBV13 and TRBJ2-1): AAGVIQSPRHLIKEKRETATLKCYPIPRHDTVYWYQQGPGQDPQFLISFYEKMQSDKGSIPDRFSAQQFSDYHSELNMSSLELGDSALYFCASSGGPAGGSDNEQFFGPGTRLTVL.

This chain joins TRBV7-6 and TRBJ2-3, with 12 bases matching TRBD2. CDR1 is SGHVS, CDR2 FNYEAQ, per germline. The CDR3 length is 16 residues. With 1 base clipped from V and 5 bases from J, the junction kept 4 bases outside the gene matches. The CDR3 DNA sequence: TGTGCCAGCAGCTTAGATTCGACTAGCGGGGGAGATACGCAGTATTTT. Its translation: CASSLDSTSGGDTQYF.

This clone was detected only once. The CDR3 region has the DNA TGTGCCAGCAGCCCTCGGGGGAACCCTAACTATGGCTACACCTTC. It translates to CASSPRGNPNYGYTF. The chain employs TRBV9 and TRBJ1-2; D might be TRBD1 (5 bases). CDR1 SGDLS and CDR2 YYNGEE come from the germline V gene. The CDR3 totals 15 residues. V was pared by 4 bases and J by 0 bases, with 13 bases between.

The J gene is TRBJ2-5, the V gene TRBV5-6; 9 bases match TRBD2. This CDR3 contains 14 residues. Losses at the gene ends were 0 bases for V and 7 bases for J; bases not matched to a gene: 4. The germline gives CDR1 SGHDT, CDR2 YYEEEE. The CDR3 DNA sequence: TGTGCCAGCAGCTTGGCTAGCGGGGCCGGGACCCAGTACTTC. The encoded protein is CASSLASGAGTQYF.

This clone was observed once. The chain employs TRBV1 and TRBJ1-3; whether TRBD1, the table's D call, matches the DNA was not checked. TRBV1 is designated a pseudogene. The CDR3 has 17 amino acids. CDR3 coding DNA: TGCACCAGCAGCCATCCAGGGACAGGGCAGATTGGAAACACCATATATTTT. This codes for CTSSHPGTGQIGNTIYF.

This chain joins TRBV19 and TRBJ1-5; 10 bases align to TRBD1. CDR3 length: 16 residues. Per the germline V gene, CDR1 is LNHDA and CDR2 is SQIVND (reference sequence). The junction had 7 bases not matched to a gene; V was cut back by 5 bases and J by 3 bases. CDR3 in amino acids: CASSSPGQGNNQPQHF. The DNA of the CDR3 is TGTGCCAGTAGTTCACCGGGACAGGGGAACAATCAGCCCCAGCATTTT.